This entry is about one T cell receptor (beta chain). Its antigen is undetermined. The record originates from a study of T cell repertoires in cytomegalovirus infection. Points from the study as a whole: Public TCR beta family frequency separated CMV-and-HLA carriers, including in an independent cohort. CMV-specific TCR beta clonotypes restricted by HLA-C were the ones dominating the ex vivo response.

TCRdb itself ran the reads through MiXCR, one entry per CDR3 protein. The sample holds approximately 700,000 distinct CDR3 sequences, less than 40% seen once. CDR3 length: 16 residues. Trimming took 6 bases from V and 3 from J, leaving 18 bases between them. Germline V gives CDR1 SNHLY, CDR2 FYNNEI. Sample: PBMCs. The V and J genes are TRBV2 and TRBJ1-5; D ambiguous. This clonotype was sampled from a human donor in good health (CMV status not recorded). Some clones in this sample may be carry-over from other donors' samples. The CDR3 DNA is TGTGCCAGCAGCCAAGCCGGGCAGTTGCTCAATCAGCCCCAGCATTTT. This sequence encodes CASSQAGQLLNQPQHF.